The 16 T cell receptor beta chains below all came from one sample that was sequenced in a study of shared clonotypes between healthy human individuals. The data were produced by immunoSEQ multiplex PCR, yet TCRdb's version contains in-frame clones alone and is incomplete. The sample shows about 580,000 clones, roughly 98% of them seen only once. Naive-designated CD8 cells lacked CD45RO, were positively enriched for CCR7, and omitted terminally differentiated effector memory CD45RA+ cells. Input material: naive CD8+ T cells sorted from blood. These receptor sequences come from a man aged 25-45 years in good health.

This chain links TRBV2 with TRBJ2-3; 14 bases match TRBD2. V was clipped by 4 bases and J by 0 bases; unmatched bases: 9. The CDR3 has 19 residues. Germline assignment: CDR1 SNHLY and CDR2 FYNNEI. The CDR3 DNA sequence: TGTGCCAGCAGTGGGGCCGGGACTAGCGGGAGTGGAAGCACAGATACGCAGTATTTT. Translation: CASSGAGTSGSGSTDTQYF.

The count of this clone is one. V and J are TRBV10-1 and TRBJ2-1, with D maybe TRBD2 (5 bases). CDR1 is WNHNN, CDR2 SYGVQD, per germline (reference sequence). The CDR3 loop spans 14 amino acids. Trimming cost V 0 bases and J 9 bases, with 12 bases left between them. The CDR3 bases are TGCGCCAGCAGTGAGTCGGCCGCAGGAGGTGAGCAGTTCTTC. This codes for CASSESAAGGEQFF.

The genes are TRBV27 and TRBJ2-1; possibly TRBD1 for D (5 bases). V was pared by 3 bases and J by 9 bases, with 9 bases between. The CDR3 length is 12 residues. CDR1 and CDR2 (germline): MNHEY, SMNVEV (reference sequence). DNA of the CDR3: TGTGCCAGCAGTTTTGGAACAGGTGAGCAGTTCTTC. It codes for CASSFGTGEQFF.

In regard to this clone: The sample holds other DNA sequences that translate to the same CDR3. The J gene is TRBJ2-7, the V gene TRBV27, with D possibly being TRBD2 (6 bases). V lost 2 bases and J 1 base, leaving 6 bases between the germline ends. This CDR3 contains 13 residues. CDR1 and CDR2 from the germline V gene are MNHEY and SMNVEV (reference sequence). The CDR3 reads CASSLAGSYEQYF. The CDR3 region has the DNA TGTGCCAGCAGTTTAGCGGGATCCTACGAGCAGTACTTC.

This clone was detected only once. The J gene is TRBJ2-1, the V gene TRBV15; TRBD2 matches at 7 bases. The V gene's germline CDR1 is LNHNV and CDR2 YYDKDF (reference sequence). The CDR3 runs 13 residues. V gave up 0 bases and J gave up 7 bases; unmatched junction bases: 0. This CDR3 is CATSRELANEQFF. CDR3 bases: TGTGCCACCAGCAGAGAACTAGCGAATGAGCAGTTCTTC.

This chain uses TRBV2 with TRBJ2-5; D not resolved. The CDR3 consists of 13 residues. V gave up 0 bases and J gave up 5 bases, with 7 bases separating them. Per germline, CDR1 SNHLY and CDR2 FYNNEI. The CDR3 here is CASSEAGWETQYF. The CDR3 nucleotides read TGTGCCAGCAGTGAAGCCGGTTGGGAGACCCAGTACTTC.

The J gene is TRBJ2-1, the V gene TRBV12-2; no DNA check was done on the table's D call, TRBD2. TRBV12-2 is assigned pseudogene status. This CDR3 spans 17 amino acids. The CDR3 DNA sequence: TGTGCAAGTCGCTCGCAATCTGGGAGGGCTTCCTACAATGAGCAGTTCTTC. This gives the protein CASRSQSGRASYNEQFF.

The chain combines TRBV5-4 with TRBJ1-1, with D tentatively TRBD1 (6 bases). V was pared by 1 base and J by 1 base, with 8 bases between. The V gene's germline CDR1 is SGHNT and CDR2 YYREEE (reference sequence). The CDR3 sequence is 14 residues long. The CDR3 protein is CASSLWGPNTEAFF. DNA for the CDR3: TGTGCCAGCAGCTTGTGGGGGCCGAACACTGAAGCTTTCTTT.

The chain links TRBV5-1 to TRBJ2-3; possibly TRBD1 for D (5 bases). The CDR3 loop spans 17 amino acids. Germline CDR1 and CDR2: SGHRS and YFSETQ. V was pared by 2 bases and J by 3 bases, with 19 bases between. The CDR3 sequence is CASSFRHPPKGTDTQYF. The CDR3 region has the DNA TGCGCCAGCAGCTTCCGACATCCCCCTAAGGGGACAGATACGCAGTATTTT.

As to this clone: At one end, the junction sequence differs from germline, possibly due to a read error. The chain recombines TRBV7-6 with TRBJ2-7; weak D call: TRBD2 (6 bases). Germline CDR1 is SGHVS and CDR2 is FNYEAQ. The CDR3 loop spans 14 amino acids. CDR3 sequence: CASRLAETSYEQYF. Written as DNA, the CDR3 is TGTGCCAGCAGATTAGCGGAAACCTCCTACGAGCAGTACTTC.

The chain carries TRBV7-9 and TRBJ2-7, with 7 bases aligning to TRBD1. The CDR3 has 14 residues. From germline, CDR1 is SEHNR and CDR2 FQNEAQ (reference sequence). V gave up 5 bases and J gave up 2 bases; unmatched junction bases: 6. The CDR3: CASSTTGQTYEQYF. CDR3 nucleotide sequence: TGTGCCAGCAGCACGACGGGACAGACCTACGAGCAGTACTTC.

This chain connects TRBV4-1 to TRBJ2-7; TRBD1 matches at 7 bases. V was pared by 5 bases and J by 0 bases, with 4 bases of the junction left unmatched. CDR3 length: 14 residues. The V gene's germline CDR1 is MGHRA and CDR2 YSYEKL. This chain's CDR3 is CASSSTGSSYEQYF. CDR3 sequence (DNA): TGCGCCAGCAGCTCGACAGGGTCCTCCTACGAGCAGTACTTC.

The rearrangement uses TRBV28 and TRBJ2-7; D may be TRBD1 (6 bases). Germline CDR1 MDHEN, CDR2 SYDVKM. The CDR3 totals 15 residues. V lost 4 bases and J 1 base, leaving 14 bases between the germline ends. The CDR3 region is CASSYRVGFSYEQYF. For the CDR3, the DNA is TGTGCCAGCAGTTACAGGGTGGGGTTTTCCTACGAGCAGTACTTC.

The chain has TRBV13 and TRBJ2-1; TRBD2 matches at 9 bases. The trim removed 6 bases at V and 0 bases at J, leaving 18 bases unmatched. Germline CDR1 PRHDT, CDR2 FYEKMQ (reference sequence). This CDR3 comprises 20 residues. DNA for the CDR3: TGTGCCAGCAGTGAGACGTGGGGTAGCGGGAGATCAAGCTCCTACAATGAGCAGTTCTTC. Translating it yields CASSETWGSGRSSSYNEQFF.

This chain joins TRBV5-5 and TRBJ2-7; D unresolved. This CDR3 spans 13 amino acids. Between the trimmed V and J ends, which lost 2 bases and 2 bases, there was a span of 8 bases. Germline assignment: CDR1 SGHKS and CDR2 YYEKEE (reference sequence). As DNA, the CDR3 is TGTGCCAGCAGCTTTAAGTTTCCCTACGAGCAGTACTTC. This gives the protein CASSFKFPYEQYF.

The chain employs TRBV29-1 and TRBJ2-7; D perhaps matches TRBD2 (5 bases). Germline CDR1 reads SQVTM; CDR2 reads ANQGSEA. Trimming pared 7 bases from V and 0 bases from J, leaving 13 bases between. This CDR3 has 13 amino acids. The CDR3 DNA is TGCAGCGCCTCGACTATGAGCTCCTACGAGCAGTACTTC. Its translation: CSASTMSSYEQYF.